Listed below are T cell receptor beta chains from one sample, sequenced in a study of OX40 agonist ivuxolimab in advanced cancers. Profiled with immunoSEQ multiplex PCR; TCRdb holds only in-frame clones, not every one. Of tens of thousands of clones in the sample, 82% were seen once. The sequencing here drew on CD4+ or CD8+ T cells sorted from blood, taken in a trial of the OX40 agonist ivuxolimab. These receptors all stem from an adult with an advanced solid tumor such as melanoma, head and neck, liver or kidney cancer. Both conserved end residues are part of each CDR3. Fields, in order: CDR3 DNA, CDR3 protein, D gene, J gene, clone size, V gene. A D gene is named only where the DNA matches it firmly. The size entry is marked missing in some rows and otherwise reads once, few, many or a size class.

TGTGCCAGCAGCGAACAGGGGACCGCGAGACCCCAGCATTTT,CASSEQGTARPQHF,TRBD1,TRBJ1-5,-,TRBV9
TGTGCCAGCAGCTCCGCCGGGGGTCGGTTCGAGCAGTACTTC,CASSSAGGRFEQYF,-,TRBJ2-7,once,TRBV7-9
TGCGCCAGCAGCCGGGACAGGGCCTCAGATACGCAGTATTTT,CASSRDRASDTQYF,TRBD1,TRBJ2-3,-,TRBV5-1
TGTGGGGTGTCGGGGCCCAATCAGCCCCAGCATTTT,CGVSGPNQPQHF,-,TRBJ1-5,-,TRBV6-1
TGTGCCAGCGTGGACACTTCCTATGGCTACACCTTC,CASVDTSYGYTF,-,TRBJ1-2,-,TRBV6-1
TGCGCCAGCAGCCACCCTGGGACAGGGAAGAATGAGCAGTTCTTC,CASSHPGTGKNEQFF,TRBD1,TRBJ2-1,-,TRBV4-3
TGTGCCAGCAGCGCAGGAGATACGCAGTATTTT,CASSAGDTQYF,-,TRBJ2-3,-,TRBV11-2
TGTGCCAGCAGTTCGTACAGGGGACGGGGAGAGACCCAGTACTTC,CASSSYRGRGETQYF,TRBD1,TRBJ2-5,-,TRBV6-6
TGTGCCAGTAGTAGAACGGTGGGGGGACAGCCCCAGCATTTT,CASSRTVGGQPQHF,-,TRBJ1-5,-,TRBV19
TGTGCCAGCTCACCCGGGACAGGGGCCGACAATGAGCAGTTCTTC,CASSPGTGADNEQFF,TRBD1,TRBJ2-1,-,TRBV18
TGTGCCAGCAGTTACGAGGGAAGGGCTGGAAACACCATATATTTT,CASSYEGRAGNTIYF,-,TRBJ1-3,-,TRBV6-6
TGCGCCAGCAGTGAAGTAAGGGGCACAGATACGCAGTATTTT,CASSEVRGTDTQYF,-,TRBJ2-3,-,TRBV10-1
TGTGCCAGCAGCCAAGATCGAGGCGGCGATAGCGAACAAGAGACCCAGTACTTC,CASSQDRGGDSEQETQYF,-,TRBJ2-5,-,TRBV4-2
TGTGCCTGGAGTCGGCAGGTGAATGAAAAACTGTTTTTT,CAWSRQVNEKLFF,-,TRBJ1-4,-,TRBV30
TGTGCCAGCAGAATAGGACAGATGAACACTGAAGCTTTCTTT,CASRIGQMNTEAFF,-,TRBJ1-1,-,TRBV6-5
TGTGCCAGCAATTGGCCGGCCGGAGCTAGCTATGGCTACACCTTC,CASNWPAGASYGYTF,-,TRBJ1-2,hyperexpanded,TRBV28
TGTGCCAGCAGTGCCCGCCCCCAGAACACTGAAGCTTTCTTT,CASSARPQNTEAFF,-,TRBJ1-1,-,TRBV27
TGCGCCAGCAGCATATTGGGACAGGGGGCTCTAAATTCCAATGAGCAGTTCTTC,CASSILGQGALNSNEQFF,TRBD1,TRBJ2-1,-,TRBV5-1
TGTGCCAGCAGCCCCGGGACAGAAAATTCACCCCTCCACTTT,CASSPGTENSPLHF,TRBD1,TRBJ1-6,few,TRBV6-1
TGTGCCTGGAGGTCTGAGACCCAGTACTTC,CAWRSETQYF,-,TRBJ2-5,-,TRBV30
TGTGCCAGCAGCCCCGGGACAGGCTATCAGCCCCAGCATTTT,CASSPGTGYQPQHF,TRBD1,TRBJ1-5,once,TRBV7-6
TGCAGCGTTGAAGATAAGGGGGCCGAGCAGTACTTC,CSVEDKGAEQYF,TRBD1,TRBJ2-7,-,TRBV29-1
TGTGCCAGCAGTTCCCAAGGGTACACCGGGGAGCTGTTTTTT,CASSSQGYTGELFF,-,TRBJ2-2,-,TRBV6-6
TGTGCCAGCAGCTTATGGTACGAGCAGTACTTC,CASSLWYEQYF,-,TRBJ2-7,once,TRBV7-9
TGTGCCAGCAGCCAGGACAGCCAGAAGGAGACCCAGTACTTC,CASSQDSQKETQYF,-,TRBJ2-5,-,TRBV5-4
TGTGCCAGCACCCAGGCCTATGGAGAGAATCAGCCCCAGCATTTT,CASTQAYGENQPQHF,-,TRBJ1-5,-,TRBV6-5
TGTGCCAGCGCCCGGGTATGGGGACAAGAGACCCAGTACTTC,CASARVWGQETQYF,-,TRBJ2-5,-,TRBV28
TGTGCCAGCAGCGCGGAGGGAACAGCCCAAGAGACCCAGTACTTC,CASSAEGTAQETQYF,-,TRBJ2-5,-,TRBV9
TGTGCCTGGAGTGGAGCGGGCCCAGGACTAGTTTACAATGAGCAGTTCTTC,CAWSGAGPGLVYNEQFF,TRBD2,TRBJ2-1,-,TRBV30
TGTGCCAGCGCGCGGGACAGGGGTAATGGCTACACCTTC,CASARDRGNGYTF,TRBD1,TRBJ1-2,-,TRBV6-5
TGTGCCAGCAGCCGCAGGGGCCGGGATCAGCCCCAGCATTTT,CASSRRGRDQPQHF,-,TRBJ1-5,-,TRBV5-6
TGTGCCAGCCAGCGGGAGGTCGGCACAGATACGCAGTATTTT,CASQREVGTDTQYF,TRBD2,TRBJ2-3,once,TRBV6-6
TGCGCCAGCAGCCCAGGGCGGTCTGGCAATCAGCCCCAGCATTTT,CASSPGRSGNQPQHF,-,TRBJ1-5,few,TRBV4-1
TGTGCCAGCAGCCGTAGCGGGGCAGCCTACGAGCAGTACTTC,CASSRSGAAYEQYF,TRBD2,TRBJ2-7,few,TRBV7-6
TGTGCCAGCAGCCCCGACAGGGAGAGGGGCTACACCTTC,CASSPDRERGYTF,TRBD1,TRBJ1-2,few,TRBV28
TGTGCCAGCAGCCAGAGTCGAGAGTACGAGCAGTACTTC,CASSQSREYEQYF,-,TRBJ2-7,-,TRBV4-2
TGTGCCAGCAGCACCCCAGGGGGCGGTTCACCCCTCCACTTT,CASSTPGGGSPLHF,TRBD1,TRBJ1-6,-,TRBV7-8
TGTGCCAGCAGCGTAGCCGGGGGGGCGGACTACGGGCAGTACTTC,CASSVAGGADYGQYF,TRBD2,TRBJ2-7,-,TRBV9
TGTGCCAGCAGCAAAGAAGGGGCAGGGGGGTCGACTAGCTCTGGAAACACCATATATTTT,CASSKEGAGGSTSSGNTIYF,-,TRBJ1-3,-,TRBV21-1
TGCGCCAGCAGCTTGGCGGGGGGATTCTATGGAAACACCATATATTTT,CASSLAGGFYGNTIYF,-,TRBJ1-3,few,TRBV5-1
TGTGCCAGCAGCTTACTCAGCCAGGGCGGGGAGCTGTTTTTT,CASSLLSQGGELFF,-,TRBJ2-2,few,TRBV7-2
TGTGCCAGTAGTGGCAGGGCTGGCAATCAGCCCCAGCATTTT,CASSGRAGNQPQHF,-,TRBJ1-5,-,TRBV19
TGTGCCAGCAGCGGGACAGGGGCTTCAGATACGCAGTATTTT,CASSGTGASDTQYF,TRBD1,TRBJ2-3,few,TRBV5-6
TGTGCCAGCAGCTCGTACAGCTATGGCTACACCTTC,CASSSYSYGYTF,-,TRBJ1-2,-,TRBV5-6
TGTGCCAGCAGTTTATGGGCGAAAGGCTATGGCTACACCTTC,CASSLWAKGYGYTF,-,TRBJ1-2,-,TRBV28
TGCGCCACCCAGGTCGGAGGCGGCACCGGGGAGCTGTTTTTT,CATQVGGGTGELFF,-,TRBJ2-2,-,TRBV10-2
TGTGCCAGCAGTTCCGACAGGGGGCCCGCCTACGAGCAGTACTTC,CASSSDRGPAYEQYF,TRBD1,TRBJ2-7,-,TRBV27
TGTGCCTCCAACAGGGGGAACGGTAATTCACCCCTCCACTTT,CASNRGNGNSPLHF,TRBD1,TRBJ1-6,-,TRBV19
TGCGCCAGCAGCCCGGAAGCACAGACCTACGAGCAGTACTTC,CASSPEAQTYEQYF,-,TRBJ2-7,-,TRBV5-1
TGTGCCAGCGCGCAATCTTGGACTAATGAAAAACTGTTTTTT,CASAQSWTNEKLFF,-,TRBJ1-4,-,TRBV7-8